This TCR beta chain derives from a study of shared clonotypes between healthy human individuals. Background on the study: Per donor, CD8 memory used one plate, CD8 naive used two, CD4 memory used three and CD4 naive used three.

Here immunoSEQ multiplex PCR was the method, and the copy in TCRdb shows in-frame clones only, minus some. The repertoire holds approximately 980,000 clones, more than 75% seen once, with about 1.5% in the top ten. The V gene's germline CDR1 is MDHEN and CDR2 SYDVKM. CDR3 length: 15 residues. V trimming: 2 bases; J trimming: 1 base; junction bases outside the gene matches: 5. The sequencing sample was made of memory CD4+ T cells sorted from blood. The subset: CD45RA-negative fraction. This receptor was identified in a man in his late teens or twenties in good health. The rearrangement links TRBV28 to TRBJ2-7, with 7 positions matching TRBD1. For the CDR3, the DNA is TGTGCCAGCAGTTTACCGAAGGGACAGTCCTACGAGCAGTACTTC. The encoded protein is CASSLPKGQSYEQYF.